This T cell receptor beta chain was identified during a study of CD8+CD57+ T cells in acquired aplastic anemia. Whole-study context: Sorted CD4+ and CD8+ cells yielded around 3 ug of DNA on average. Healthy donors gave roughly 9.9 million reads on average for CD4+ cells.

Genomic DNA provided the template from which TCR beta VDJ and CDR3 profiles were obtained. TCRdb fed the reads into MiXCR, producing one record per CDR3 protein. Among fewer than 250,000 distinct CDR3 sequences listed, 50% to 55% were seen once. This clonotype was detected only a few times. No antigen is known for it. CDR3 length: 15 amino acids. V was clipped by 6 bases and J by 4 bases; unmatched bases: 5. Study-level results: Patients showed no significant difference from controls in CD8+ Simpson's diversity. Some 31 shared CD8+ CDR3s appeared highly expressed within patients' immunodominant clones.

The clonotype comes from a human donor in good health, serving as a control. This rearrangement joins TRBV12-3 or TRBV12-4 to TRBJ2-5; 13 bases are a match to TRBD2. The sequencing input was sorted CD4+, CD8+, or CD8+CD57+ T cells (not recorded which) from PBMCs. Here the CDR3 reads CASRPGLAGIETQYF. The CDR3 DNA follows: TGTGCCAGCAGACCGGGACTAGCGGGGATAGAGACCCAGTACTTC.